This T cell receptor (beta chain) was obtained from a study of blood T cell repertoires in COVID-19. The method was immunoSEQ multiplex PCR; TCRdb's version includes in-frame clones alone and lacks a portion of them. This sample has about 430,000 clones, with over 75% found just once. Sequenced material: PBMCs or T cells enriched from blood (not recorded which). This clonotype was sampled from a man aged 30-40 years who had recovered from COVID-19.

CDR3 loop: CAFDRDSYEQYF. CDR3 DNA sequence: TGTGCCTTTGACAGGGACTCCTACGAGCAGTACTTC. The J gene is TRBJ2-7, the V gene TRBV30, with TRBD1 matching over 7 bases. Germline CDR1 reads GTSNPN; CDR2 reads SVGIG (reference sequence). V was pared by 7 bases and J by 0 bases, with 3 bases of the junction left unmatched. The CDR3 totals 12 residues.